One and the same sample provided the 16 T cell receptor beta chains below, sequenced in a study of monozygotic twins with cystic fibrosis. The repertoire was sequenced with immunoSEQ multiplex PCR; TCRdb's copy has only in-frame clones and lacks some. The data show over 25,000 clones, roughly 97% seen once. Material: blood. These receptors all come from a girl aged 2 to 10 with cystic fibrosis.

V is TRBV4-1 and J is TRBJ1-5; D gene unclear. The V gene's germline CDR1 is MGHRA and CDR2 YSYEKL. The CDR3 covers 16 residues. The ends were cut back, 4 bases at V and 6 bases at J, with 19 bases in the middle. The CDR3 loop is CASSPRGRAWGQPQHF. CDR3 nucleotide sequence: TGCGCCAGCAGCCCCCGTGGTCGGGCTTGGGGTCAGCCCCAGCATTTT.

This chain uses TRBV11-2 with TRBJ1-6; D unresolved. There are 14 residues in the CDR3. Trimming took 1 base from V and 1 from J, leaving 2 bases between them. From germline, CDR1 is SGHAT and CDR2 FQNNGV. CDR3 region: CASSLVSYNSPLHF. Written as DNA, the CDR3 is TGTGCCAGCAGCTTAGTTTCCTATAATTCACCCCTCCACTTT.

The chain links TRBV19 to TRBJ2-2; 8 bases match TRBD2. Germline V lookup: CDR1 LNHDA, CDR2 SQIVND (reference sequence). There are 16 residues in the CDR3. V was pared by 2 bases and J by 2 bases, with 4 bases of the junction left unmatched. CDR3 DNA: TGTGCCAGTAGTATACGGGGACTAGGAAACACCGGGGAGCTGTTTTTT. This translates into CASSIRGLGNTGELFF.

The chain has TRBV6-5 and TRBJ2-3; TRBD2 matches 9 bases. This CDR3 comprises 16 residues. V lost 1 base to trimming and J lost 5 bases; unmatched junction nucleotides: 7. Germline V gene lookup returns CDR1 MNHEY and CDR2 SVGAGI. Here the CDR3 reads CASSYYPSGIGDTQYF. The CDR3 nucleotides read TGTGCCAGCAGTTACTATCCTAGCGGGATCGGAGATACGCAGTATTTT.

This clone was recorded only once. The gene calls are TRBV19 and TRBJ1-1; 7 nucleotides agree with TRBD1. The V gene end was trimmed by 3 bases and the J gene end by 5 bases; junction bases not matched to a gene: 6. Looked up from germline, CDR1 is LNHDA and CDR2 is SQIVND (reference sequence). CDR3 length equals 14 residues. CDR3 region: CASSMDRRGTEAFF. CDR3 in DNA: TGTGCCAGTAGTATGGACAGGCGGGGAACTGAAGCTTTCTTT.

The genes are TRBV30 and TRBJ1-1, with D unresolved. V lost 3 bases to trimming and J lost 7 bases, with 12 bases between them. Looked up from germline, CDR1 is GTSNPN and CDR2 is SVGIG (reference sequence). This CDR3 has 12 residues. This CDR3 reads CAWRGGKVEAFF. The CDR3 DNA reads as TGTGCCTGGAGGGGAGGGAAGGTTGAAGCTTTCTTT.

The genes are TRBV5-5 and TRBJ2-3; 7 positions match TRBD1. Germline trimming cut 1 base from V and 1 base from J; bases unmatched to any gene: 9. CDR3 length: 17 residues. From germline, CDR1 is SGHKS and CDR2 YYEKEE (reference sequence). CDR3 sequence (DNA): TGTGCCAGCAGCTTGACCTCCAGGGGGAAAGGCACAGATACGCAGTATTTT. Protein sequence: CASSLTSRGKGTDTQYF.

The genes are TRBV5-6 and TRBJ2-3, with TRBD2 matching 10 bases. CDR1 is SGHDT and CDR2 is YYEEEE in the germline V gene. Trimming took 2 bases from V and 5 from J; bases not matched to a gene: 2. The CDR3 has 14 amino acids. CDR3 amino acids: CASSFPSGRDTQYF. The CDR3 DNA follows: TGTGCCAGCAGCTTCCCTAGCGGGAGAGATACGCAGTATTTT.

The chain is built from TRBV5-4 and TRBJ2-5; D call uncertain. V was clipped by 0 bases and J by 4 bases, with 4 bases between them. From germline, CDR1 is SGHNT and CDR2 YYREEE (reference sequence). The CDR3 length is 12 residues. As DNA, the CDR3 is TGTGCCAGCAGCTTGGATCGAGAGACCCAGTACTTC. It is translated as CASSLDRETQYF.

V and J are TRBV27 and TRBJ1-1; unclear D gene. CDR3 length: 14 amino acids. The V gene's germline CDR1 is MNHEY and CDR2 SMNVEV (reference sequence). V gave up 3 bases and J gave up 1 base, with 9 bases separating them. CDR3 nucleotide sequence: TGTGCCAGCAGTTTTTCGTCGGGGAACACTGAAGCTTTCTTT. Protein sequence: CASSFSSGNTEAFF.

CDR3 region: CASSTGERGYTF. In DNA form, the CDR3 reads TGTGCCAGCAGTACAGGGGAGAGGGGCTACACCTTC. V gene TRBV28 combines with J gene TRBJ1-2; 7 positions agree with TRBD1. CDR3 length equals 12 residues. Germline values: CDR1 MDHEN, CDR2 SYDVKM. The V segment lost 5 bases and the J segment 8 bases; nucleotides outside the gene matches: 5.

This sequence joins TRBV6-1 and TRBJ2-7; 8 nucleotides agree with TRBD1. Germline values: CDR1 MNHNS, CDR2 SASEGT. The CDR3 length is 14 residues. V shed 10 bases and J 4 bases; nucleotides not matched to a gene: 12. In nucleotides, the CDR3 is TGTGCCACCCTCCCCGGGACAGGTTCTTACGAGCAGTACTTC. Translated, it gives CATLPGTGSYEQYF.

The V call is TRBV28, the J call TRBJ1-5, with D possibly being TRBD1 (5 bases). V was pared by 4 bases and J by 4 bases, with 8 bases between. The CDR3 contains 13 residues. Germline assignment: CDR1 MDHEN and CDR2 SYDVKM. The CDR3 region has the DNA TGTGCCAGCAGTTCTCGGGGGAATCAGCCCCAGCATTTT. It is translated as CASSSRGNQPQHF.

The chain has TRBV6-5 and TRBJ2-1; TRBD2 agrees at 11 bases. The CDR3 sequence is 16 residues long. V shed 4 bases and J 7 bases; nucleotides not matched to a gene: 9. Germline-derived CDR1 and CDR2 are MNHEY and SVGAGI. CDR3 bases: TGTGCCAGCAGTTCCAGTAGCGGGAGGGCCGGGAATGAGCAGTTCTTC. It translates to CASSSSSGRAGNEQFF.

CDR3 sequence: CASTVNRGPYNEQFF. DNA of the CDR3: TGTGCCAGCACCGTAAACAGGGGACCCTACAATGAGCAGTTCTTC. The chain uses TRBV6-5 and TRBJ2-1; 7 bases map to TRBD1. V gave up 7 bases and J gave up 2 bases; unmatched junction bases: 8. The V gene's germline CDR1 is MNHEY and CDR2 SVGAGI. The CDR3 extends over 15 amino acids.

The V and J genes are TRBV9 and TRBJ2-7; D gene unclear. Looked up from germline, CDR1 is SGDLS and CDR2 is YYNGEE. V was pared by 4 bases and J by 2 bases, with 16 bases between. The CDR3 has 15 residues. CDR3 DNA sequence: TGTGCCAGCAGCCCCACCCTCTTGGGGACCTACGAGCAGTACTTC. Residues: CASSPTLLGTYEQYF.